Presented here are 17 T cell receptor beta chains from one specimen sequenced in a study of T-cell memory formation after mild COVID-19 (TCRdb year 2021). Library preparation used 5' RACE. TCRdb records Illumina NovaSeq 6000 as the sequencer. The public reads were reprocessed in TCRdb via fastp at Q25 and MiXCR, keeping in-frame beta chains. For every CDR3 protein sequence, its rows merge into one entry that carries the most common genes and DNA. A total of 280,000 or so distinct CDR3 sequences appear in this sample, about 20% of them only once. Jointly, the top ten make up roughly 23% of the sample. Sequencing input: PBMCs or a T cell subset sorted from them (not recorded which). The receptors shown here come from a man younger than 35 who had mild COVID-19 (a few samples of this study predate the infection). The sample titles of this study are shuffled in the database, so cell type and time point are left out; the donor was told from shared clones.

V gene TRBV7-2 combines with J gene TRBJ2-5; 7 bases align to TRBD1. Germline V gene data show CDR1 as SGHTA and CDR2 as FQGNSA. With 6 bases clipped from V and 5 bases from J, the junction kept 6 bases outside the gene matches. CDR3 length: 13 amino acids. CDR3 DNA sequence: TGTGCCAGCAGGGAAGGGGGCGCGGAGACCCAGTACTTC. Translated, it gives CASREGGAETQYF. The full variable domain, rest sourced from reference TRBV7-2 and TRBJ2-5, is GAGVSQSPSNKVTEKGKDVELRCDPISGHTALYWYRQSLGQGLEFLIYFQGNSAPDKSGLPSDRFSAERTGGSVSTLTIQRTQQEDSAVYLCASREGGAETQYFGPGTRLLVL.

This chain joins TRBV9 and TRBJ1-4; 7 nucleotides line up with TRBD1. V lost 3 bases, J lost 3 bases, and 5 bases stayed unmatched. This CDR3 has 15 amino acids. Germline CDR1 and CDR2: SGDLS and YYNGEE. CDR3 sequence: CASSGSGTANEKLFF. The CDR3 DNA sequence: TGTGCCAGCAGCGGATCCGGGACAGCTAATGAAAAACTGTTTTTT.

The rearrangement uses TRBV6-6 and TRBJ2-4; the D is unclear. The CDR3 has 16 residues. The ends were cut back, 4 bases at V and 0 bases at J, with 13 bases in the middle. Germline-derived CDR1 and CDR2 are MNHNY and SVGAGI (reference sequence). CDR3 coding DNA: TGTGCCAGCAGTTCGTCAACGGTAGGAGCCAAAAACATTCAGTACTTC. Its translation is CASSSSTVGAKNIQYF.

This clonotype was found a few times. This rearrangement joins TRBV7-2 to TRBJ2-5; the D gene is possibly TRBD2 (6 bases). CDR1 is SGHTA and CDR2 is FQGNSA in the germline V gene. V was cut by 3 bases and J by 5 bases, with 10 bases left in between. The CDR3 extends over 13 amino acids. CDR3 sequence reads: CASSFNAGETQYF. The CDR3 region has the DNA TGTGCCAGCAGCTTTAACGCGGGGGAGACCCAGTACTTC.

Only a few counts were recorded for this clonotype. The chain recombines TRBV6-2 or TRBV6-3 with TRBJ1-5; D possibly corresponds to TRBD1 (5 bases). V was pared by 2 bases and J by 3 bases, with 11 bases between. Germline CDR1 MNHEY, CDR2 SVGEGT. This CDR3 has 15 amino acids. The CDR3 here is CASSYRAGHNQPQHF. In nucleotides, the CDR3 is TGTGCCAGCAGTTACAGGGCAGGGCACAATCAGCCCCAGCATTTT.

The chain uses TRBV7-9 and TRBJ2-1; D unresolved. Trimming removed 3 bases from V and 13 bases from J, with 19 bases in between. CDR1 is SEHNR, CDR2 FQNEAQ, per germline (reference sequence). This CDR3 is 14 amino acids long. DNA of the CDR3: TGTGCCAGCAGCTTGGCGATTGGCATTTGGGAACAGTTCTTC. Protein sequence: CASSLAIGIWEQFF.

The chain has TRBV4-2 and TRBJ2-7; the match to TRBD2 covers 7 bases. Germline V lookup: CDR1 LGHNA, CDR2 YNFKEQ. V was clipped by 1 base and J by 6 bases; unmatched bases: 6. CDR3 length equals 14 residues. CDR3 sequence (DNA): TGTGCCAGCAGCCAAGGGACTAGAGACTCCGAGCAGTACTTC. Protein: CASSQGTRDSEQYF.

This clonotype was recorded a few times. The V gene is TRBV25-1, the J gene TRBJ1-6; 9 nucleotides agree with TRBD1. Germline assignment: CDR1 MGHDK and CDR2 SYGVNS. Trimming removed 8 bases from V and 10 bases from J; junction bases left unmatched: 12. The length of the CDR3 is 15 residues. The CDR3 nucleotides read TGTGCCAGCGCCAAACAGGGGGCGTTGTTCTCACCCCTCCACTTT. Its translation: CASAKQGALFSPLHF.

V and J are TRBV6-5 and TRBJ2-2; D remains unclear. Germline CDR1 MNHEY, CDR2 SVGAGI. The V gene lost 2 bases and the J gene lost 5 bases, with 9 bases spanning the gap. This CDR3 is built from 14 residues. The CDR3 here is CASSYVMNTGELFF. In DNA, the CDR3 is TGTGCCAGCAGTTACGTCATGAATACCGGGGAGCTGTTTTTT.

V gene TRBV6-5 combines with J gene TRBJ2-1, with TRBD2 matching over 8 bases. The CDR3 consists of 16 residues. After removal of 0 bases from V and 6 bases from J, the junction contained 7 bases not matched to a gene. From germline, CDR1 is MNHEY and CDR2 SVGAGI. CDR3 sequence reads: CASSYSQRGRSNEQFF. CDR3 DNA sequence: TGTGCCAGCAGTTACTCTCAGCGGGGGCGTTCCAATGAGCAGTTCTTC.

This clonotype was counted only a few times. This sequence joins TRBV20-1 and TRBJ2-3; 11 nucleotides align to TRBD2. Germline trimming cut 6 bases from V and 2 bases from J; bases unmatched to any gene: 13. CDR1 and CDR2 from the germline V gene are DFQATT and SNEGSKA (reference sequence). The CDR3 has 17 residues. CDR3 protein: CSATTLTSGDLTDTQYF. In nucleotides, the CDR3 is TGCAGTGCCACGACGTTGACTAGCGGGGATCTCACAGATACGCAGTATTTT.

At least ten counts were recorded for this clonotype. The gene calls are TRBV12-3 or TRBV12-4 and TRBJ1-5, with D perhaps matching TRBD1 (5 bases). The CDR3 contains 14 residues. V lost 3 bases to trimming and J lost 5 bases, with 11 bases between them. The CDR3 protein is CASSFFGGYQPQHF. CDR3 DNA sequence: TGTGCCAGCAGTTTTTTTGGGGGTTATCAGCCCCAGCATTTT.

The chain has TRBV24-1 and TRBJ2-3, with D perhaps assigned TRBD1 or TRBD2 (5 bases each). Trimming cost V 4 bases and J 1 base, with 8 bases left between them. Per germline, CDR1 KGHDR and CDR2 SFDVKD. The CDR3 has 14 amino acids. CDR3 sequence: CATSERGGTDTQYF. CDR3 DNA sequence: TGTGCCACCAGTGAACGGGGCGGCACAGATACGCAGTATTTT.

This clonotype came up a few times. The chain combines TRBV6-6 with TRBJ2-1, with TRBD1 matching 9 bases. CDR3 length equals 14 residues. CDR1 and CDR2 from the germline V gene are MNHNY and SVGAGI (reference sequence). J was trimmed by 7 bases and V by 7 bases; bases with no gene match: 8. Written as DNA, the CDR3 is TGTGCCAGCATCTCCGGGACAGGGATGAATGAGCAGTTCTTC. Translating gives CASISGTGMNEQFF.

V gene TRBV12-5 combines with J gene TRBJ1-1; 8 bases are shared with TRBD1. The germline V gene encodes CDR1 LGHNT and CDR2 FRNRAP. The CDR3 sequence is 16 residues long. The trim removed 4 bases at V and 7 bases at J, leaving 14 bases unmatched. The CDR3 protein is CASGSSQPRQGNEAFF. The CDR3 bases are TGTGCTAGTGGTTCATCCCAGCCTCGACAGGGGAATGAAGCTTTCTTT.

On this clonotype: Compared with germline, one end of the junction differs, possibly owing to a read error. The CDR3 sequence: CASSPRLGGEPFF. In DNA form, the CDR3 reads TGCGCCAGCAGCCCGCGGTTGGGCGGGGAGCCGTTTTTT. The chain has TRBV5-1 and TRBJ2-2; D perhaps matches TRBD2 (6 bases). Germline-derived CDR1 and CDR2 are SGHRS and YFSETQ. The CDR3 is 13 residues long.

This clonotype was counted only a few times. J is TRBJ2-7 and V is TRBV5-6, with unresolved D. Germline V gene lookup returns CDR1 SGHDT and CDR2 YYEEEE. V lost 4 bases and J 5 bases, leaving 7 bases between the germline ends. The CDR3 spans 11 residues. The CDR3 sequence is CASSTRNEQYF. The CDR3 DNA is TGTGCCAGCAGCACACGAAACGAGCAGTACTTC.